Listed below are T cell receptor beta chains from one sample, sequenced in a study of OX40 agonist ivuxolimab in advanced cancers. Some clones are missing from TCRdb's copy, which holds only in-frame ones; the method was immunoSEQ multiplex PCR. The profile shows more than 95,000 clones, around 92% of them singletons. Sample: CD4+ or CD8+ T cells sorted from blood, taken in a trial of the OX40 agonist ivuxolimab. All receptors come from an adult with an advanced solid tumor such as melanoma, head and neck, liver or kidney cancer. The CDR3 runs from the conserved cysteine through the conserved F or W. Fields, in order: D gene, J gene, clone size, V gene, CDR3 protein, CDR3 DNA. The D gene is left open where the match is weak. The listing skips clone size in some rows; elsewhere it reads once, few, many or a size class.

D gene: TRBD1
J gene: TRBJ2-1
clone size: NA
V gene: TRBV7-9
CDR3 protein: CASSLGLGWDRGPFF
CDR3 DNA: TGTGCCAGCAGCTTAGGCCTCGGATGGGACAGGGGACCGTTCTTC

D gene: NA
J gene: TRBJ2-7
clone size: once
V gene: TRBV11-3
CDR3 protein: CASSLKGTEQYF
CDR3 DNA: TGTGCCAGCAGCTTAAAGGGAACAGAGCAGTACTTC

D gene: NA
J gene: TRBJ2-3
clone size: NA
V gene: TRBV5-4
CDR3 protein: CASSLASTDTQYF
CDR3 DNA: TGTGCCAGCAGCTTGGCCAGCACAGATACGCAGTATTTT

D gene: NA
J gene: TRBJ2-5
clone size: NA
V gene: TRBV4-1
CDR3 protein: CASSRPDFPQETQYF
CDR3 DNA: TGCGCCAGCAGCCGACCGGACTTCCCCCAAGAGACCCAGTACTTC

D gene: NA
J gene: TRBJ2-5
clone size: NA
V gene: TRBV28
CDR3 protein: CASREGVGETQYF
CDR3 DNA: TGTGCCAGCAGAGAGGGGGTAGGGGAGACCCAGTACTTC

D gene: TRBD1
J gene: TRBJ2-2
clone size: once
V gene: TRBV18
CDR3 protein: CASSRTGDTGELFF
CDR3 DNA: TGTGCCAGCTCACGGACAGGAGACACCGGGGAGCTGTTTTTT

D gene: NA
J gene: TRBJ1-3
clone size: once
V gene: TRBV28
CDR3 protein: CASSAGGVGNTIYF
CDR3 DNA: TGTGCCAGCAGCGCAGGTGGGGTTGGAAACACCATATATTTT

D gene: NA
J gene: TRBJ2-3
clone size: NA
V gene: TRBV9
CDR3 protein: CASSVNRADTQYF
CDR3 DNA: TGTGCCAGCAGCGTTAACAGGGCAGATACGCAGTATTTT

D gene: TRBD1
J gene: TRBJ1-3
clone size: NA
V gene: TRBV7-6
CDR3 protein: CASSFQGEGNTIYF
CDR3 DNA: TGTGCCAGCAGTTTTCAGGGGGAAGGAAACACCATATATTTT

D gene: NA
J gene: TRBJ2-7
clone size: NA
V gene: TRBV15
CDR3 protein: CATSRRGGVEQYF
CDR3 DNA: TGTGCCACCAGCAGAAGGGGCGGCGTCGAGCAGTACTTC

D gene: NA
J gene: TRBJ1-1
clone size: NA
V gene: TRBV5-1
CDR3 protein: CASSLETNTEAFF
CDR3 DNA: TGCGCCAGCAGCTTGGAGACGAACACTGAAGCTTTCTTT

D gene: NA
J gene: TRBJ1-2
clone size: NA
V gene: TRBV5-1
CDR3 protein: CASSVTPNSANYGYTF
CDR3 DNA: TGCGCCAGCAGCGTAACTCCGAACAGTGCTAACTATGGCTACACCTTC

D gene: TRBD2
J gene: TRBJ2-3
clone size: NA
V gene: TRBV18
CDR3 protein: CASSPGTSGSYDTQYF
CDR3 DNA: TGTGCCAGCTCACCGGGCACTAGCGGGAGTTACGATACGCAGTATTTT

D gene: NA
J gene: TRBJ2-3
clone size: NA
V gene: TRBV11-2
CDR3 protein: CASSLTIASLRTDTQYF
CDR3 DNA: TGTGCCAGCAGCCTAACGATTGCTTCTCTACGCACAGATACGCAGTATTTT

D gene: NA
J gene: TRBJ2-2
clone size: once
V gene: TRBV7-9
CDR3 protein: CASSLGRVFF
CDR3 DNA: TGTGCCAGCAGCTTAGGACGTGTGTTTTTT

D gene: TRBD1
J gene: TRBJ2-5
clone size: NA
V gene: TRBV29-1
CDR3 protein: CSVDRAQETQYF
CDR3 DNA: TGCAGCGTGGACAGGGCCCAAGAGACCCAGTACTTC

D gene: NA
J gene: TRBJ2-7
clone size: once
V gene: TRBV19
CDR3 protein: CASSIVGESYEQYF
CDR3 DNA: TGTGCCAGTAGTATAGTAGGGGAGAGCTACGAGCAGTACTTC

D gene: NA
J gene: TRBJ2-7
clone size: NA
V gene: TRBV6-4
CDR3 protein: CASITLPDPPYEQYF
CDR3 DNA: TGTGCCAGCATAACACTCCCCGACCCCCCCTACGAGCAGTACTTC

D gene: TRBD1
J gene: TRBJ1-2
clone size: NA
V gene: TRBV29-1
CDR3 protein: CSVEPRDRGLIYGYTF
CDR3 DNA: TGCAGCGTAGAGCCCCGGGACAGGGGACTCATATATGGCTACACCTTC

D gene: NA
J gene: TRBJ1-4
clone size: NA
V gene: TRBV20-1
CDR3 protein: CSSGHKEKLFF
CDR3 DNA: TGCAGCTCGGGACATAAAGAAAAACTGTTTTTT

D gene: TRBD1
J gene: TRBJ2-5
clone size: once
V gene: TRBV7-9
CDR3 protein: CASSLNRGSQETQYF
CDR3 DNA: TGTGCCAGCAGCCTCAACAGGGGTTCCCAAGAGACCCAGTACTTC

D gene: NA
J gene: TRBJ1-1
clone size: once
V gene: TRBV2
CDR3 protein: CASSGMGGRVTEAFF
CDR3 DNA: TGTGCCAGCAGTGGTATGGGGGGGCGCGTCACTGAAGCTTTCTTT

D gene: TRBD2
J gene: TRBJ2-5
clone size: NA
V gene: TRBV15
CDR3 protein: CATSTGLAPGAQYF
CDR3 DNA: TGTGCCACCAGCACCGGACTAGCGCCTGGGGCCCAGTACTTC

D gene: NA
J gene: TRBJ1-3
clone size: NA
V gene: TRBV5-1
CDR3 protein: CASSLVSTASGNTIYF
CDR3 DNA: TGCGCCAGCAGCTTGGTTTCTACAGCTTCGGGAAACACCATATATTTT

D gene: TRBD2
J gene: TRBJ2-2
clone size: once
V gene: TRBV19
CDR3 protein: CASSLAGGPSGELFF
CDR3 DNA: TGTGCCAGTAGTCTGGCGGGAGGGCCGTCCGGGGAGCTGTTTTTT

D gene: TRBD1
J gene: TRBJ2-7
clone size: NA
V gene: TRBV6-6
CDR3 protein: CASTFGQDAVGEQYF
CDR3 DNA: TGTGCCAGCACATTCGGACAGGACGCTGTCGGCGAGCAGTACTTC

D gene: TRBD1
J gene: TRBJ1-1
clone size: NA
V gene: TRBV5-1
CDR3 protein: CASSYGTGGSDTEAFF
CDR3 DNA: TGCGCCAGCAGCTACGGGACAGGGGGTAGCGACACTGAAGCTTTCTTT

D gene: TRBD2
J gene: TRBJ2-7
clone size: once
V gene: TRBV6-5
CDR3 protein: CASSWGEGSYYEQYF
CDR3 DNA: TGTGCCAGCAGTTGGGGGGAGGGGAGCTACTACGAGCAGTACTTC

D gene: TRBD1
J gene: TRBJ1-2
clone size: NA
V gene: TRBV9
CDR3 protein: CASSGTGTESYGYTF
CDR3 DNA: TGTGCCAGCAGCGGGACCGGGACAGAGAGCTATGGCTACACCTTC

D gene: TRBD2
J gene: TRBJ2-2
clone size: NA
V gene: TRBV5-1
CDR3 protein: CASRGPYSGRAVGELFF
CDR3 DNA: TGCGCCAGCAGGGGACCCTATAGCGGGAGGGCCGTCGGGGAGCTGTTTTTT

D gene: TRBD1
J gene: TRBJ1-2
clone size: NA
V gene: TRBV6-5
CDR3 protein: CASTDRDRIYGYTF
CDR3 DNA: TGTGCCAGCACCGACAGGGACAGAATCTATGGCTACACCTTC

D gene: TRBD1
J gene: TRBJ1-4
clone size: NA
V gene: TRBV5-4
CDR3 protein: CASSRGQGDLEKLFF
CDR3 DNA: TGTGCCAGCAGCCGCGGACAGGGGGATCTTGAAAAACTGTTTTTT

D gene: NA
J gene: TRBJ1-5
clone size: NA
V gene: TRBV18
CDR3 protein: CASSPPVTGNQPQHF
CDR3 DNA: TGTGCCAGCTCACCACCCGTGACGGGAAATCAGCCCCAGCATTTT

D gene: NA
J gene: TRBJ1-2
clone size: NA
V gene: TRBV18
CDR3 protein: CASSNQGYYTF
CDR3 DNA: TGTGCCAGCTCAAATCAGGGATACTACACCTTC

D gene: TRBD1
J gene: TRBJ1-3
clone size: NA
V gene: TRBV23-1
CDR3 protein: CASSLPGQGAGNTIYF
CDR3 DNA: TGCGCCAGCAGTCTACCGGGACAGGGGGCTGGAAACACCATATATTTT

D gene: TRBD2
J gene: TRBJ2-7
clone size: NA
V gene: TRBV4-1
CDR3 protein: CASSPSSGRAYEQYF
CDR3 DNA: TGCGCCAGCAGCCCTTCTAGCGGGAGGGCCTACGAGCAGTACTTC